This T cell receptor beta chain was identified in a study of cytomegalovirus exposure and HLA in healthy donors. Overall study results and limits: A later analysis revealed that TCR association rates differed between HLA loci, peaking at DRB1 and bottoming out at HLA-C.

Germline V gives CDR1 MNHEY, CDR2 SVGAGI. The CDR3 has 12 residues. The junction had 7 bases not matched to a gene; V was cut back by 9 bases and J by 5 bases. Remarks on this clone: Its matching antigen is unknown.

Amplification used 60 Vbeta primers and 13 Jbeta primers. Libraries were prepared by immunoSEQ multiplex PCR; TCRdb keeps only in-frame clonotypes and omits some of them. The data contain about 120,000 clones, 60% to 85% of them seen just once; the ten biggest clones take up 3.3%. The gene calls are TRBV6-5 and TRBJ2-7; TRBD1 agrees at 7 bases. What was sequenced was PBMCs. The receptor's source is a woman under 40 in good health and CMV-seropositive. Here the CDR3 reads CASSTGSNEQYF. CDR3 in DNA: TGTGCCAGTTCGACAGGGTCCAACGAGCAGTACTTC.